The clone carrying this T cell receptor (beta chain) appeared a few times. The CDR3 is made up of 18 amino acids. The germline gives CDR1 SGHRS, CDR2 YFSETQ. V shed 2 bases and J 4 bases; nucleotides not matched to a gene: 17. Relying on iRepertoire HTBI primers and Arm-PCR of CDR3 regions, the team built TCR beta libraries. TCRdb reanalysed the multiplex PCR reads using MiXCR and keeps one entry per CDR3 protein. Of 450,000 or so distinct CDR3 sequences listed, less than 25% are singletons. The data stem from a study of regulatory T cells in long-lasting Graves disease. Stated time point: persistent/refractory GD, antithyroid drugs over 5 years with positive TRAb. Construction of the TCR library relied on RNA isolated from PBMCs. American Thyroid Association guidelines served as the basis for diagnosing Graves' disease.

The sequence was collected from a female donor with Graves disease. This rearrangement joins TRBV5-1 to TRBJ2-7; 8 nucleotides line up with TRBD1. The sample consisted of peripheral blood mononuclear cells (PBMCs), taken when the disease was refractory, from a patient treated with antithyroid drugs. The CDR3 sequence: CASSFGFIGGTGQYEQYF. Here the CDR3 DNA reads TGCGCCAGCAGCTTCGGCTTTATCGGCGGGACAGGACAGTACGAGCAGTACTTC.